This TCR beta chain was sequenced for a study of PD-1 blockade in mismatch repair-deficient tumors. CDR1 and CDR2 (germline): SQVTM, ANQGSEA. The CDR3 extends over 14 amino acids. The protocol was immunoSEQ multiplex PCR, while the TCRdb copy is restricted to in-frame clones and leaves out a portion. This repertoire shows roughly 15,000 clones, approximately 81% found once; its top ten account for around 17%. V usage is TRBV29-1 and J usage is TRBJ2-1; D not resolved. The material sequenced was PBMCs, taken before pembrolizumab treatment. The TCR sequence derives from an adult with mismatch repair-deficient cancer. As DNA, the CDR3 is TGCACCTACCGGGCGTCTAGCTCCTACAATGAGCAGTTCTTC. It encodes CTYRASSSYNEQFF.